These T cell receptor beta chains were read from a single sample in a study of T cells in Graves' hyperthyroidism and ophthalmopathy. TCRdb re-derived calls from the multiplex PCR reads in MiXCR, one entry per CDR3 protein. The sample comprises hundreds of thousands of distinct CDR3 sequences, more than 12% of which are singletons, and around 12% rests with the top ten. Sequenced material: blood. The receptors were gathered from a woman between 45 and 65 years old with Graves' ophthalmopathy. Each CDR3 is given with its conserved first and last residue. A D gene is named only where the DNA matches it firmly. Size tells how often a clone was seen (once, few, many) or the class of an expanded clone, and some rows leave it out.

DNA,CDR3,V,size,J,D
TGCGCCAGCAGCCAAGATAGAGGACAGCGGAAAACTGAAGCTTTCTTT,CASSQDRGQRKTEAFF,TRBV4-3,many,TRBJ1-1,.
TGTGCCAGCTATGGACTAGAGAACACCGGGGAGCTGTTTTTT,CASYGLENTGELFF,TRBV6-1,few,TRBJ2-2,TRBD2
TGTGCCAGCAGCACGGGACAGTCCTACGAGCAGTACTTC,CASSTGQSYEQYF,TRBV7-9,many,TRBJ2-7,TRBD1
TGTGCCAGCAGTTACCTAAAGGGACAGACCATCTCTGGGGCCAACGTCCTGACTTTC,CASSYLKGQTISGANVLTF,TRBV6-2/TRBV6-3,many,TRBJ2-6,TRBD1
TGCGCCAGCAGCCTTTCCTTTGGGACAAATACCTACGAGCAGTACTTC,CASSLSFGTNTYEQYF,TRBV5-1,.,TRBJ2-7,.
TGTGCCAGCAGTTTAGTTGGGAGGGTCAACAATGAGCAGTTCTTC,CASSLVGRVNNEQFF,TRBV6-1,.,TRBJ2-1,TRBD2
TGTGCCAGCAGTGATACAGGGATTTCCACAGATACGCAGTATTTT,CASSDTGISTDTQYF,TRBV27,.,TRBJ2-3,.
TGCAGCGTTGAAGGGAACTTCCACAATGAGCAGTTCTTC,CSVEGNFHNEQFF,TRBV29-1,few,TRBJ2-1,.
TGTGCCAGCAGTTTAATGGCTAGCGGGAGTAGCCCCGGTGTTCAGTACTTC,CASSLMASGSSPGVQYF,TRBV27,many,TRBJ2-4,TRBD2
TGTGCCAGCAGTTATAATAGGGCGAGCCATATCACAACTAATTCACCCCTCCACTTT,CASSYNRASHITTNSPLHF,TRBV6-1,.,TRBJ1-6,.
TGCAGTGCTTTCGGGGAGACTAATGAAAAACTGTTTTTT,CSAFGETNEKLFF,TRBV20-1,few,TRBJ1-4,.
TGTGCCAGCAGCCCTGGAGGGCAGAAAATCTATGGCTACACCTTC,CASSPGGQKIYGYTF,TRBV5-4,.,TRBJ1-2,.
TGTGCCAGCAGCGTAGCTACGGGGGAGGGCCAGTTTTTTGGTGAGCAGTTCTTC,CASSVATGEGQFFGEQFF,TRBV9,many,TRBJ2-1,TRBD2
TGTGCCAGCAGCTTTGGATACAATGAGCAGTTCTTC,CASSFGYNEQFF,TRBV28,many,TRBJ2-1,.
TGTGCCAGCAGCGTAGCTACGGGGCGTCTTAATGGCTACACCTTC,CASSVATGRLNGYTF,TRBV9,many,TRBJ1-2,.
TGTGCCAGCAGCCCCCCGTCGGCGGGAGGGCCGAACGAGCAGTACTTC,CASSPPSAGGPNEQYF,TRBV7-9,few,TRBJ2-7,TRBD2
TGCGCCAGCAAGGGACTAGCGGGACGGCGGGAGCAGTACTTC,CASKGLAGRREQYF,TRBV5-1,many,TRBJ2-7,TRBD2
TGTGCCAGCAACCCGACAGGACGAAGCTCTGGGGCCAACGTCCTGACTTTC,CASNPTGRSSGANVLTF,TRBV7-3,many,TRBJ2-6,.
TGTGCCAGCAGCCAAGGCACGACACGAAATAATTCACCCCTCCACTTT,CASSQGTTRNNSPLHF,TRBV4-2,few,TRBJ1-6,.
TGTGCCAGCAGCCCAGACTGGACAGATACGCAGTATTTT,CASSPDWTDTQYF,TRBV7-2,many,TRBJ2-3,.
TGTGCCAGCAGCCAGCCGACGGGACAGAAAGAGACCCAGTACTTC,CASSQPTGQKETQYF,TRBV7-8,many,TRBJ2-5,TRBD1
TGCGCCAGCAGCCCAACGGCCAAGACTAGCGGGGGCGAGCAGTACTTC,CASSPTAKTSGGEQYF,TRBV4-3,many,TRBJ2-7,TRBD2
TGTGCCAGCAGCGACGGGTTCTTT,CASSDGFF,TRBV6-4,.,TRBJ1-1,.
TGTGCCAGCAGCTTAATCGGGACTAGCGGGATCTATGAGCAGTTCTTC,CASSLIGTSGIYEQFF,TRBV7-3,.,TRBJ2-1,TRBD2